Detailed here is one T cell receptor beta chain. This clonotype was observed many times. It has no known antigen specificity. Per-base quality was not reported, and no clone a single base away is much larger than it. The method was PCR. This sample was sequenced with an Illumina HiSeq 2500. TCR library preparation used molecular barcoding, with unique molecular identifiers applied to normalize quantification of the TCRbeta repertoire. In-frame beta chains were kept once TCRdb had trimmed the public reads at Q25 with fastp and called clones with MiXCR. Every CDR3 protein is listed once, alongside the most common genes and DNA of its rows. Within this sample are approximately 630,000 distinct CDR3 sequences, with about an eighth of them counted one time only. The biggest ten clones account for 0.65% to 0.9% of the sample. This sample's treatment or condition label indicates: allogeneic hematopoietic cell transplantation with graft depleted of TCRalphabeta T cells and CD19 B cells. The transplant recipients were children given TCRalphabeta/CD19-depleted allogeneic hematopoietic cell grafts.

These data belong to a study of T-cell reconstitution after alpha-beta-depleted transplantation in children (dated by TCRdb to 2015 to 2016). Regarding the complete study: Using TCR repertoire profiling, the study quantitatively followed how T-cell immune reconstitution unfolded in children after TCRalphabeta/CD19-depleted allogeneic hematopoietic cell transplantation. What the work shows at the level of the full study, not this receptor alone: The apparently early alphabetaT-cell count recovery about two months after transplant was reportedly dependent on only several hundred rapidly expanded clones derived from non-depleted graft cells. In some patients, high TCRbeta diversity at day 60 was attributed to recipient T cells and intrathymic progenitors that had survived conditioning. Over subsequent months, a decline in hyperexpanded clone frequencies was noted, and after one year, T-cell counts and TCRbeta diversity were mostly ascribed to newly produced T cells.

From cysteine to phenylalanine, the CDR3 is 12 amino acids long. CDR3 DNA only is kept here, 36 bases in frame from base 1. From the germline V gene (reference sequence), CDR1 is DFQATT and CDR2 is SNEGSKA. This sequence originates from a girl aged 2 to 9 with congenital amegakaryocytic thrombocytopenia, due to receive a stem cell transplant. The receptor chain draws on TRBV20-1 and TRBJ2-7, with no confidently assigned D gene. Specimen: PBMCs, collected before TCRalphabeta/CD19-depleted stem cell transplant. At the DNA level, the sequence is TGCAGCGCGGAAAAGGGATCCTACGAGCAGTACTTC. It specifies CSAEKGSYEQYF.